This TCR beta chain is from a study of blood T cell repertoires in COVID-19. Sequencing was performed with immunoSEQ multiplex PCR; in TCRdb, only in-frame clones are kept and a portion is missing. Here the sample spans 150,000 to 200,000 clones, roughly 82% being singletons. Germline CDR1 is SGHRS and CDR2 is YFSETQ. V was pared by 5 bases and J by 3 bases, with 11 bases between. The CDR3 runs to 13 residues. By share, this clone counts as medium-sized. This receptor was obtained from a woman aged 40 to 55 with COVID-19, enrolled during active disease. V gene TRBV5-1 combines with J gene TRBJ1-1; D unclear. Specimen: peripheral blood. CDR3 DNA sequence: TGCGCCAGCAGGTCAACAGAATACACTGAAGCTTTCTTT. The encoded protein is CASRSTEYTEAFF.